Listed here is a single TCR beta chain. Antigen: not known. This sample is drawn from a study of T cells in localized non-small cell lung cancer. Overall study results and limits: Turning up in adjacent lung were a median approximately 60 of the top 100 tumor clones. Heterogeneity remains possible because sequencing was limited to only one tumor region. In the blood, greater T cell density corresponded to longer overall survival. Uninvolved neighboring lung showed the greatest T cell clonality, exceeding tumor.

This CDR3 spans 14 amino acids. The ends were cut back, 6 bases at V and 10 bases at J, with 16 bases in the middle. CDR1 is MNHNS and CDR2 is SASEGT in the germline V gene. The repertoire was sequenced with immunoSEQ multiplex PCR; TCRdb's copy has only in-frame clones and lacks some. The table records under 20,000 clones, 80% to 95% of them present only once. The sample was peripheral blood, taken before any cancer treatment. This rearrangement joins TRBV6-1 to TRBJ1-6; D gene unclear. The source is a male donor at least 60 years old with stage I squamous cell lung carcinoma. CDR3 DNA sequence: TGTGCCAGCAGGAGGGAAGGAGAGGGCTCACCCCTCCACTTT. It is translated as CASRREGEGSPLHF.